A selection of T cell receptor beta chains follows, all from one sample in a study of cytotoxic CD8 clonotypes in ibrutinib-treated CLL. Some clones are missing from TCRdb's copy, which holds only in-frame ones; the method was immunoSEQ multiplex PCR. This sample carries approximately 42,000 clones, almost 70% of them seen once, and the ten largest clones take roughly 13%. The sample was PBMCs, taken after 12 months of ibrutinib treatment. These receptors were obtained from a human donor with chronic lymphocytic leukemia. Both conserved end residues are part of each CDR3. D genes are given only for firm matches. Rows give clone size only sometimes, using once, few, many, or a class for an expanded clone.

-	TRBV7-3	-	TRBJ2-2	TGTGCCAGCAGTCCTTCACCCGGGGAGCTGTTTTTT	CASSPSPGELFF
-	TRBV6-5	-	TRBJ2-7	TGTGCCAGCAAGAGGGGGGAGCTCTACGAGCAGTACTTC	CASKRGELYEQYF
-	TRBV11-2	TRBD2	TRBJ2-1	TGTGCCAGCAGCTCGGTGAGGGGACTAGCGGGCCCCAGAGAGCAGTTCTTC	CASSSVRGLAGPREQFF
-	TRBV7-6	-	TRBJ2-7	TGTGCCAGCAGCCCCGAGATGGGACGGTACGAGCAGTACTTC	CASSPEMGRYEQYF
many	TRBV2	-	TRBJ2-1	TGTGCCAGCAGCAGGCCCCTAGAGAATGAGCAGTTCTTC	CASSRPLENEQFF
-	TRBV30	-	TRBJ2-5	TGTGCCTGGAGTGTGAGGACCTTGGGGGAGACCCAGTACTTC	CAWSVRTLGETQYF
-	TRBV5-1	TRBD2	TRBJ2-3	TGCGCCAGCAGCTTTTCGGGAGGAAGCACAGATACGCAGTATTTT	CASSFSGGSTDTQYF
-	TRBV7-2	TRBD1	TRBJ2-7	TGTGCCAGCAGCTTAAGGGGACAGGACTCCTACGAGCAGTACTTC	CASSLRGQDSYEQYF
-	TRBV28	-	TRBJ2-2	TGTGCCAGCAGTACCCCAACCGGGGAGCTGTTTTTT	CASSTPTGELFF
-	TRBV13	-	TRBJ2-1	TGTGCCAGCAGCAGTCGGAAGGGGAATAACAATGAGCAGTTCTTC	CASSSRKGNNNEQFF
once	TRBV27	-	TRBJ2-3	TGTGCCAGTAGGCTGCTGGCAGATACGCAGTATTTT	CASRLLADTQYF